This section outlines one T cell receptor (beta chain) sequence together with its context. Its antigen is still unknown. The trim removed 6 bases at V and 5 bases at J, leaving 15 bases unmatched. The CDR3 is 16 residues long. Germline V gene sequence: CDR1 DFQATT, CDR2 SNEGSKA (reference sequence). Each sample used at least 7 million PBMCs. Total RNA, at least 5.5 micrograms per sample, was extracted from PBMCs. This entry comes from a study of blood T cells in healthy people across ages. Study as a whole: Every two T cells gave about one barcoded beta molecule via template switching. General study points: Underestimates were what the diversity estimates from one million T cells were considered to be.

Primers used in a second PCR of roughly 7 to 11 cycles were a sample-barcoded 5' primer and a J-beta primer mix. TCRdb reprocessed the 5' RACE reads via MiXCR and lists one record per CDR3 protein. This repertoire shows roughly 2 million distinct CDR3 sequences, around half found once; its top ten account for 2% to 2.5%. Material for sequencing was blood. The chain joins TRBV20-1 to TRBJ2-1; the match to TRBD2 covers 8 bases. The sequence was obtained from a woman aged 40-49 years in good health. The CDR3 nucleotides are TGCAGTGCCATAGATGTGGCGAGCGGGGGCAACAATGAGCAGTTCTTC. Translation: CSAIDVASGGNNEQFF.